These T cell receptor beta chains were read from a single sample in a study of blood T cell repertoires in COVID-19. Profiling relied on immunoSEQ multiplex PCR, and the TCRdb table lists in-frame clones only, not all of them. In the table there are hundreds of thousands of clones, around 91% of which are singletons. The material sequenced was PBMCs or T cells enriched from blood (not recorded which). The receptors shown here come from a woman aged 18-29 years with acute COVID-19. The CDR3 runs from the conserved cysteine through the conserved F or W. Each record gives: CDR3 protein, CDR3 DNA, D gene, clone size, J gene, V gene. The D gene is left open where the match is weak. The size of a clone is reported for some rows only, either as once, few or many, or as a class for expanded clones.

CDR3 protein: CSVSGTSLSAYEQYF; CDR3 DNA: TGCAGCGTTTCCGGGACTAGCCTTTCGGCCTACGAGCAGTACTTC; D gene: TRBD2; clone size: -; J gene: TRBJ2-7; V gene: TRBV29-1
CDR3 protein: CASSVDSGTAGNTIYF; CDR3 DNA: TGTGCCAGCAGCGTAGACAGTGGGACAGCTGGAAACACCATATATTTT; D gene: TRBD1; clone size: once; J gene: TRBJ1-3; V gene: TRBV9
CDR3 protein: CASTLQGYTEAFF; CDR3 DNA: TGTGCCAGCACCCTACAGGGCTACACTGAAGCTTTCTTT; D gene: -; clone size: -; J gene: TRBJ1-1; V gene: TRBV12-3/TRBV12-4
CDR3 protein: CASSFGRGFRNEQFF; CDR3 DNA: TGTGCCAGCAGTTTCGGCCGGGGATTCCGCAATGAGCAGTTCTTC; D gene: -; clone size: -; J gene: TRBJ2-1; V gene: TRBV27
CDR3 protein: CASRETGPSGNTIYF; CDR3 DNA: TGCGCCAGCAGAGAGACAGGACCCTCTGGAAACACCATATATTTT; D gene: -; clone size: -; J gene: TRBJ1-3; V gene: TRBV5-1
CDR3 protein: CATSDSRGNEQFF; CDR3 DNA: TGTGCCACCAGTGATTCCCGCGGGAATGAGCAGTTCTTC; D gene: -; clone size: -; J gene: TRBJ2-1; V gene: TRBV24-1
CDR3 protein: CASSGGSSYNEQFF; CDR3 DNA: TGTGCCAGCTCAGGCGGGAGCTCCTACAATGAGCAGTTCTTC; D gene: TRBD2; clone size: few; J gene: TRBJ2-1; V gene: TRBV18
CDR3 protein: CASRSTGGLETQYF; CDR3 DNA: TGTGCCAGCCGCTCGACAGGGGGCCTAGAGACCCAGTACTTC; D gene: TRBD1; clone size: -; J gene: TRBJ2-5; V gene: TRBV27
CDR3 protein: CATSLAGTGEETQYF; CDR3 DNA: TGTGCCACCAGTCTAGCGGGAACTGGGGAAGAGACCCAGTACTTC; D gene: TRBD2; clone size: -; J gene: TRBJ2-5; V gene: TRBV24-1
CDR3 protein: CASRDLTENQPQHF; CDR3 DNA: TGTGCCAGCCGTGACCTGACAGAGAATCAGCCCCAGCATTTT; D gene: -; clone size: -; J gene: TRBJ1-5; V gene: TRBV6-1
CDR3 protein: CASSLGTGTILNTEAFF; CDR3 DNA: TGTGCCAGCTCACTAGGGACAGGGACTATTCTGAACACTGAAGCTTTCTTT; D gene: TRBD1; clone size: -; J gene: TRBJ1-1; V gene: TRBV18
CDR3 protein: CASSVGVGLENEQFF; CDR3 DNA: TGTGCCAGCAGCGTAGGAGTGGGACTAGAAAATGAGCAGTTCTTC; D gene: TRBD2; clone size: -; J gene: TRBJ2-1; V gene: TRBV9
CDR3 protein: CASSSRQGHSYEQYF; CDR3 DNA: TGTGCCAGCAGCAGCCGACAGGGCCACTCCTACGAGCAGTACTTC; D gene: TRBD1; clone size: -; J gene: TRBJ2-7; V gene: TRBV11-1
CDR3 protein: CASSPPGAAAWEQYF; CDR3 DNA: TGTGCCAGCTCACCACCGGGGGCAGCGGCCTGGGAGCAGTACTTC; D gene: -; clone size: -; J gene: TRBJ2-7; V gene: TRBV18
CDR3 protein: CASSASGTGGVRGYTF; CDR3 DNA: TGTGCCAGCAGTGCTTCCGGGACAGGGGGCGTAAGGGGCTACACCTTC; D gene: TRBD1; clone size: -; J gene: TRBJ1-2; V gene: TRBV25-1
CDR3 protein: CASRLTGGADEQYF; CDR3 DNA: TGTGCCAGCAGACTGACAGGGGGCGCGGATGAGCAGTACTTC; D gene: TRBD1; clone size: -; J gene: TRBJ2-7; V gene: TRBV6-5
CDR3 protein: CASTGSGANVLTF; CDR3 DNA: TGTGCCAGCACCGGCTCTGGGGCCAACGTCCTGACTTTC; D gene: -; clone size: once; J gene: TRBJ2-6; V gene: TRBV6-5
CDR3 protein: CASSSGGDSTYEQYF; CDR3 DNA: TGTGCCAGCAGCTCCGGGGGGGACTCAACCTACGAGCAGTACTTC; D gene: TRBD2; clone size: -; J gene: TRBJ2-7; V gene: TRBV7-2
CDR3 protein: CASSLNLAGYTF; CDR3 DNA: TGTGCCAGCAGCTTAAATTTGGCCGGCTACACCTTC; D gene: -; clone size: few; J gene: TRBJ1-2; V gene: TRBV7-9
CDR3 protein: CATSGGQTGTQETQYF; CDR3 DNA: TGTGCCACCAGTGGCGGACAGACAGGGACCCAAGAGACCCAGTACTTC; D gene: TRBD1; clone size: -; J gene: TRBJ2-5; V gene: TRBV24-1
CDR3 protein: CASSPQGQGEETQYF; CDR3 DNA: TGCGCCAGCAGCCCGCAGGGACAGGGAGAGGAGACCCAGTACTTC; D gene: TRBD1; clone size: few; J gene: TRBJ2-5; V gene: TRBV5-1
CDR3 protein: CSVAGASMNMNTEAFF; CDR3 DNA: TGCAGCGTTGCAGGGGCCTCGATGAACATGAACACTGAAGCTTTCTTT; D gene: -; clone size: -; J gene: TRBJ1-1; V gene: TRBV29-1
CDR3 protein: CASRPGTALYNEQFF; CDR3 DNA: TGCGCCAGCAGGCCCGGGACAGCTCTCTACAATGAGCAGTTCTTC; D gene: TRBD1; clone size: -; J gene: TRBJ2-1; V gene: TRBV4-3
CDR3 protein: CASSWTSNYNEQFF; CDR3 DNA: TGTGCCAGCAGCTGGACTAGCAACTACAATGAGCAGTTCTTC; D gene: TRBD2; clone size: once; J gene: TRBJ2-1; V gene: TRBV5-6
CDR3 protein: CASSLRLAGATYNEQFF; CDR3 DNA: TGTGCCAGCTCACTTAGACTAGCGGGAGCCACCTACAATGAGCAGTTCTTC; D gene: TRBD2; clone size: -; J gene: TRBJ2-1; V gene: TRBV18
CDR3 protein: CASSPRQTSGSIFRNIQYF; CDR3 DNA: TGTGCCAGCAGCCCGCGTCAGACTAGCGGGAGCATTTTTAGAAACATTCAGTACTTC; D gene: TRBD2; clone size: once; J gene: TRBJ2-4; V gene: TRBV7-2
CDR3 protein: CASSLTGWNTEAFF; CDR3 DNA: TGTGCCAGCAGCTTAACGGGGTGGAACACTGAAGCTTTCTTT; D gene: -; clone size: -; J gene: TRBJ1-1; V gene: TRBV13
CDR3 protein: CASSEWAGSNEKLFF; CDR3 DNA: TGTGCCAGCAGTGAATGGGCAGGCTCTAATGAAAAACTGTTTTTT; D gene: -; clone size: -; J gene: TRBJ1-4; V gene: TRBV6-4
CDR3 protein: CASSQGNTEAFF; CDR3 DNA: TGTGCCAGTAGTCAGGGAAACACTGAAGCTTTCTTT; D gene: -; clone size: -; J gene: TRBJ1-1; V gene: TRBV19
CDR3 protein: CASRPGGGAHSNQPQHF; CDR3 DNA: TGTGCCAGCAGGCCGGGGGGTGGAGCCCATAGCAATCAGCCCCAGCATTTT; D gene: -; clone size: -; J gene: TRBJ1-5; V gene: TRBV27
CDR3 protein: CAWSAWGGEETQYF; CDR3 DNA: TGTGCCTGGAGTGCGTGGGGAGGGGAAGAGACCCAGTACTTC; D gene: TRBD2; clone size: -; J gene: TRBJ2-5; V gene: TRBV30
CDR3 protein: CASSYDRGSYEQYF; CDR3 DNA: TGTGCCAGCAGTTACGACAGGGGTTCCTACGAGCAGTACTTC; D gene: TRBD1; clone size: -; J gene: TRBJ2-7; V gene: TRBV6-5
CDR3 protein: CASSVAHRDTEAFF; CDR3 DNA: TGTGCCAGCAGCGTAGCCCACAGGGACACTGAAGCTTTCTTT; D gene: -; clone size: few; J gene: TRBJ1-1; V gene: TRBV9
CDR3 protein: CASSQGGQNTIYF; CDR3 DNA: TGTGCCAGCAGCCAAGGTGGGCAGAACACCATATATTTT; D gene: -; clone size: once; J gene: TRBJ1-3; V gene: TRBV3-1/TRBV3-2
CDR3 protein: CAWSEGQNQPQHF; CDR3 DNA: TGTGCCTGGAGTGAGGGACAGAATCAGCCCCAGCATTTT; D gene: TRBD1; clone size: -; J gene: TRBJ1-5; V gene: TRBV30
CDR3 protein: CASRPGGIGYEQYF; CDR3 DNA: TGTGCCAGCAGGCCGGGCGGGATAGGGTACGAGCAGTACTTC; D gene: -; clone size: -; J gene: TRBJ2-7; V gene: TRBV27
CDR3 protein: CATSQAGETEAFF; CDR3 DNA: TGTGCCACCAGTCAGGCGGGGGAGACTGAAGCTTTCTTT; D gene: -; clone size: -; J gene: TRBJ1-1; V gene: TRBV24-1
CDR3 protein: CASGEVSYNEQFF; CDR3 DNA: TGTGCCAGCGGCGAGGTCTCCTACAATGAGCAGTTCTTC; D gene: -; clone size: -; J gene: TRBJ2-1; V gene: TRBV2
CDR3 protein: CASSLLGGDNEQFF; CDR3 DNA: TGTGCCAGCAGTTTACTCGGAGGGGACAATGAGCAGTTCTTC; D gene: -; clone size: -; J gene: TRBJ2-1; V gene: TRBV28
CDR3 protein: CASSKRTAAVQPQHF; CDR3 DNA: TGTGCCAGCAGCAAAAGGACAGCCGCGGTTCAGCCCCAGCATTTT; D gene: -; clone size: -; J gene: TRBJ1-5; V gene: TRBV7-8
CDR3 protein: CASSPQVTRETFF; CDR3 DNA: TGTGCCAGCTCACCACAAGTTACGCGGGAAACTTTCTTT; D gene: -; clone size: -; J gene: TRBJ1-1; V gene: TRBV18
CDR3 protein: CASSLARKQGAVTGELFF; CDR3 DNA: TGTGCCAGCAGCTTAGCGCGGAAGCAGGGGGCTGTCACCGGGGAGCTGTTTTTT; D gene: TRBD1; clone size: -; J gene: TRBJ2-2; V gene: TRBV5-6
CDR3 protein: CASSDTGGYEQYF; CDR3 DNA: TGTGCCAGCAGCGACACGGGGGGTTACGAGCAGTACTTC; D gene: TRBD2; clone size: -; J gene: TRBJ2-7; V gene: TRBV28